The entry that follows covers one T cell receptor (beta chain) sequence. As yet, its antigen is unknown. Each cDNA held unique molecular identifiers, and template switching gave it a universal primer site. In TCRdb, the 5' RACE reads were re-called with MiXCR into one record per CDR3 protein. Of roughly 750,000 distinct CDR3 sequences in the sample, 20% to 25% were seen once. Trimming took off 10 bases at V and 3 bases at J, with 16 bases between the two ends. The germline V gene has CDR1 SGHTA and CDR2 FQGTGA. The CDR3 is 14 residues long. The data are from a study of identical twins. Study-wide results and caveats: In zero-insertion analyses, partial confounding could arise from invariant MAIT and iNKT cells. Memory repertoires lacked the insertion deficit that abundant cord blood beta clonotypes showed.

The sample was also reused in another study, on T cells expressing NK-cell markers. According to that study: HCMV specificity of the expanded NKG2C+ T cell clones was not established.

This chain joins TRBV7-3 and TRBJ1-3; tentative D call: TRBD1 (6 bases). The clonotype originates from a woman under 30 in good health. Sequencing used PBMCs. The CDR3 bases are TGTGCCACCAGAGGACAGTATGATGGAAACACCATATATTTT. Its translation is CATRGQYDGNTIYF.